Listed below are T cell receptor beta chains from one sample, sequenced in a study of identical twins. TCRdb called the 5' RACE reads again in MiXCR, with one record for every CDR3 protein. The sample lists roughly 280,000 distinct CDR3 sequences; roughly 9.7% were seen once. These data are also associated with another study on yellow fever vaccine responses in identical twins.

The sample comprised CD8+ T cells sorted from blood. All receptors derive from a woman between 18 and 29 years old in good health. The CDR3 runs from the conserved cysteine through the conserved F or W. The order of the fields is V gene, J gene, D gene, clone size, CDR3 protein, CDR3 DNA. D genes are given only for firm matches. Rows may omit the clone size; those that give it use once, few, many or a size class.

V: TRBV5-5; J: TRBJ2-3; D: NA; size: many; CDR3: CASSQQEYTDTQYF; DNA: TGTGCCAGCAGCCAGCAGGAATACACAGATACGCAGTATTTT
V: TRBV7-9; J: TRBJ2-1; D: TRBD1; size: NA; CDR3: CASSPRDRVGEQFF; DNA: TGTGCCAGCAGCCCCCGGGACAGGGTCGGTGAGCAGTTCTTC
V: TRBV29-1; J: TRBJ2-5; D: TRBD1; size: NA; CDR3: CSVRTGGLQETQYF; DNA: TGCAGCGTCCGTACAGGGGGCCTCCAAGAGACCCAGTACTTC
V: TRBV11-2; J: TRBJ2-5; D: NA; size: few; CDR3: CASSTYRQQKETQYF; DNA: TGTGCCAGCAGCACCTACCGACAGCAGAAAGAGACCCAGTACTTC
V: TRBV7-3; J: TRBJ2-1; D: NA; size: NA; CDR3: CASSLGGVEEQFF; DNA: TGTGCCAGCAGCTTAGGAGGCGTCGAGGAGCAGTTCTTC
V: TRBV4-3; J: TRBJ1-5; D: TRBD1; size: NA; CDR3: CASSSDRVGIKPQHF; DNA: TGCGCCAGCAGCTCCGACAGGGTGGGAATCAAACCCCAGCATTTT
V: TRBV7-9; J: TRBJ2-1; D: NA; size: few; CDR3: CASSGAVGSNEQFF; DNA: TGTGCCAGCAGCGGAGCGGTGGGGAGCAATGAGCAGTTCTTC
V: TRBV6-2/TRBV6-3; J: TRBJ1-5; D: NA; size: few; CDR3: CASEAGNGQPQHF; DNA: TGTGCCAGCGAGGCTGGGAATGGCCAGCCCCAGCATTTT
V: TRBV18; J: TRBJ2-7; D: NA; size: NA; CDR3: CASSPRSGGYEQYF; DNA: TGTGCCAGCTCCCCTCGGTCAGGGGGGTACGAGCAGTACTTC
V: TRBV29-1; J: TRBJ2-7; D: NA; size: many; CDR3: CSVEDHWGSYEQYF; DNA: TGCAGCGTTGAAGATCACTGGGGATCCTACGAGCAGTACTTC
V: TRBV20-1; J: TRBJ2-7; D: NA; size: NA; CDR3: CSAMDRTSNYEQYF; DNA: TGCAGTGCTATGGACAGAACATCGAACTACGAGCAGTACTTC
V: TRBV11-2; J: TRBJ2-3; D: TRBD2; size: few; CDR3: CASSGVGSGGWGQYF; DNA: TGTGCCAGCAGCGGTGTGGGTAGCGGGGGATGGGGGCAGTATTTT
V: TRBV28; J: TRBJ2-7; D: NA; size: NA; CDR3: CASSPSTNSYEQYF; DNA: TGTGCCAGCTCTCCCAGTACTAACTCCTACGAGCAGTACTTC
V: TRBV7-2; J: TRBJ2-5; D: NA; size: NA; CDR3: CASSLVEAETQYF; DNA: TGTGCCAGCAGCTTAGTTGAAGCGGAGACCCAGTACTTC
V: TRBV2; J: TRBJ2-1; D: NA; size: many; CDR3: CARAGQYNEQFF; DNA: TGTGCCAGAGCTGGACAATACAATGAGCAGTTCTTC
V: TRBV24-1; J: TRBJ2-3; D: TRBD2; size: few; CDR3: CATSDTRGDRDSTDTQYF; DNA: TGTGCCACCAGTGATACCCGGGGGGATAGGGATTCTACAGATACGCAGTATTTT
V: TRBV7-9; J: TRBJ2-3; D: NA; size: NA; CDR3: CASSLVQGWTDTQYF; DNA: TGTGCCAGCAGCTTAGTCCAGGGGTGGACAGATACGCAGTATTTT
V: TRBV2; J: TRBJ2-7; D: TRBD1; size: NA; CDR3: CASNPNGDRGTSYEQYF; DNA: TGTGCCAGCAACCCAAATGGAGACAGGGGGACCTCCTACGAGCAGTACTTC
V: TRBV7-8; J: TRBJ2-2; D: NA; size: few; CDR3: CASSFLPGPMNTGELFF; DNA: TGTGCCAGCAGCTTTCTCCCGGGACCGATGAACACCGGGGAGCTGTTTTTT
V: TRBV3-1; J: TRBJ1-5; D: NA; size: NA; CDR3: CASSQAHFLPQHF; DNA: TGTGCCAGCAGCCAAGCCCATTTTCTGCCCCAGCATTTT
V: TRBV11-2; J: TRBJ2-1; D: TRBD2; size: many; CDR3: CASSSPKAGRYNEQFF; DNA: TGTGCCAGCAGCTCCCCTAAAGCGGGAAGATACAATGAGCAGTTCTTC
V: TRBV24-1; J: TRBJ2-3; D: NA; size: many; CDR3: CATSDHSADTQYF; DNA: TGTGCCACCAGTGATCACTCTGCGGATACGCAGTATTTT
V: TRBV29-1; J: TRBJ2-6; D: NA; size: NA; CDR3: CSVRDGGVLTF; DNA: TGCAGCGTCCGGGACGGGGGCGTCCTGACTTTC
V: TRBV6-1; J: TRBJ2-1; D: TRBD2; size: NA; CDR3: CASRFAGTSSNEQFF; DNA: TGTGCCAGCAGGTTCGCCGGGACTAGCAGCAATGAGCAGTTCTTC
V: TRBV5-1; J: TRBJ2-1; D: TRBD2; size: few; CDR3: CASSLVGGGLSYNEQFF; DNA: TGCGCCAGCAGCTTGGTGGGCGGGGGTCTATCCTACAATGAGCAGTTCTTC
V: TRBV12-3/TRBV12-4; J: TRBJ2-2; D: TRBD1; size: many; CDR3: CASIHGTGAGELFF; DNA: TGTGCCAGCATCCATGGGACAGGGGCCGGGGAGCTGTTTTTT
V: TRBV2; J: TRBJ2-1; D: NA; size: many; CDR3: CASSEPYGLTNEQFF; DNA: TGTGCCAGCAGCGAGCCGTACGGGTTGACCAATGAGCAGTTCTTC
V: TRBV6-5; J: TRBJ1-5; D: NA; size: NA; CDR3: CASSYPREGNQPQHF; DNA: TGTGCCAGCAGTTATCCCAGGGAGGGCAATCAGCCCCAGCATTTT
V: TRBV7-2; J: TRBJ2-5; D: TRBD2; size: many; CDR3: CASTMASGLVETQYF; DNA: TGTGCCAGCACCATGGCTAGCGGGTTGGTCGAGACCCAGTACTTC
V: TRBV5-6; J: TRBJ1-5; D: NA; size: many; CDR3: CASSLGHGKQPQHF; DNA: TGTGCCAGCAGCTTGGGGCATGGGAAACAGCCCCAGCATTTT
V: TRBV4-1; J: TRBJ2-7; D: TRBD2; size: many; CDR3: CASSQGEGSYEQYF; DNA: TGCGCCAGCAGCCAAGGGGAGGGATCCTACGAGCAGTACTTC
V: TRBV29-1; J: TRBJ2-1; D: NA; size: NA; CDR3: CSVVAGGAYNEQFF; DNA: TGCAGCGTTGTGGCCGGGGGCGCTTACAATGAGCAGTTCTTC
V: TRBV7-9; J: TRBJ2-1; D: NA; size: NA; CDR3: CASTSSGFEQFF; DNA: TGTGCCAGCACCAGTTCGGGGTTCGAGCAGTTCTTC
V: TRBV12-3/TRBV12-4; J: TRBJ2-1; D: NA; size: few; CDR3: CASRPTNHADQGHPNEQFF; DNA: TGTGCCAGCAGGCCTACTAATCACGCGGACCAGGGCCACCCCAATGAGCAGTTCTTC
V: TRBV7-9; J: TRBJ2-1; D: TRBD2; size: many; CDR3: CALGGTSGEEWNEQFF; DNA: TGTGCCTTAGGAGGGACTAGCGGGGAAGAATGGAATGAGCAGTTCTTC
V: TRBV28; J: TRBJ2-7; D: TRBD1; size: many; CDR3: CASSLTGGYEQYF; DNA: TGTGCCAGCAGTTTAACAGGGGGCTACGAGCAGTACTTC
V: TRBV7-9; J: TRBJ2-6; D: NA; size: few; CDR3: CASKGDGVSGANVLTF; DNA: TGTGCCAGCAAAGGGGATGGGGTCTCTGGGGCCAACGTCCTGACTTTC
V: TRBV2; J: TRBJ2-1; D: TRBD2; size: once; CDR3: CASRGRTSGGTRQFF; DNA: TGTGCCAGCAGGGGCCGGACTAGCGGGGGTACAAGGCAGTTCTTC
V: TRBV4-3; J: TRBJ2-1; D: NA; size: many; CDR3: CASSQDRVSYNEQFF; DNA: TGCGCCAGCAGCCAAGACAGGGTCTCCTACAATGAGCAGTTCTTC
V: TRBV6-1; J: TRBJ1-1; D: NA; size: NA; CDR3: CASSLKNDGTEAFF; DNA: TGTGCCAGCAGCCTTAAGAATGATGGCACTGAAGCTTTCTTT
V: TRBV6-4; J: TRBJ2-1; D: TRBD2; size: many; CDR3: CASSETSETYNEQFF; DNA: TGTGCCAGCAGCGAAACTAGCGAGACCTACAATGAGCAGTTCTTC
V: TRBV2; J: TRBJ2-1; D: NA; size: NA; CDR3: CASSDKAGVSNEQFF; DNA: TGTGCCAGCAGTGATAAGGCAGGGGTTAGCAATGAGCAGTTCTTC
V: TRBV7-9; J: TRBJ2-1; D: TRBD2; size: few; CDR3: CASSSTSDSYNEQFF; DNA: TGTGCCAGCAGCTCCACTAGCGATTCCTACAATGAGCAGTTCTTC
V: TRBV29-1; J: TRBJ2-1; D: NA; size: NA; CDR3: CSVGVVYEGIALDEQFF; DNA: TGCAGCGTTGGAGTGGTTTACGAGGGAATAGCTTTGGATGAGCAGTTCTTC
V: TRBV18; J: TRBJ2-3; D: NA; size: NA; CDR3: CASSATEDTQYF; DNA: TGTGCCAGCTCAGCGACGGAGGATACGCAGTATTTT
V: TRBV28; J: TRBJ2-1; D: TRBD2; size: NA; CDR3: CASSPLADTYNEQFF; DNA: TGTGCCAGCAGTCCCCTAGCGGATACCTACAATGAGCAGTTCTTC
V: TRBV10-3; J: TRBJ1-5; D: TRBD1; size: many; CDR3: CAISAGGLPNQPQHF; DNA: TGTGCCATCAGTGCAGGGGGCCTGCCCAATCAGCCCCAGCATTTT
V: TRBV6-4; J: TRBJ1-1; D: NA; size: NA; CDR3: CASSEQVDTEAFF; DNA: TGTGCCAGCAGTGAACAGGTGGACACTGAAGCTTTCTTT
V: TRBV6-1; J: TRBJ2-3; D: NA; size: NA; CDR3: CASSEEVVTTDTQYF; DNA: TGTGCCAGCAGTGAAGAGGTAGTTACCACAGATACGCAGTATTTT
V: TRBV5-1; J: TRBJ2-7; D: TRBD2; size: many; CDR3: CASSPGPSGAYEQYF; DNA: TGCGCCAGCAGCCCCGGCCCTAGCGGGGCCTACGAGCAGTACTTC
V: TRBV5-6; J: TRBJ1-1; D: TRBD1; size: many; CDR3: CASSSERDRWAEAFF; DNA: TGTGCCAGCAGCTCAGAACGGGACAGATGGGCTGAAGCTTTCTTT